This entry lists 17 T cell receptor beta chains sequenced from one sample in a study of T-cell memory formation after mild COVID-19. TCRdb fed the 5' RACE reads into MiXCR, producing one record per CDR3 protein. The table shows 390,000 or so distinct CDR3 sequences, with about 16% occurring only once. The sample comprised PBMCs or a T cell subset sorted from them (not recorded which). All receptors come from a man between 18 and 35 years old who had mild COVID-19 (a few samples of this study predate the infection). Cell type and time point are not known.

Only a few counts were recorded for this clonotype. This chain links TRBV4-1 with TRBJ1-4; TRBD1 agrees at 7 bases. With V trimmed by 1 base and J by 7 bases, 9 bases remained unmatched. Germline loops: CDR1 MGHRA, CDR2 YSYEKL. There are 16 residues in the CDR3. The CDR3 is CASSQGAGQDSEKLFF. The DNA for the CDR3 is TGCGCCAGCAGCCAAGGCGCAGGACAGGACAGTGAAAAACTGTTTTTT.

The table lists this clonotype with many counts. The rearrangement joins TRBV12-3 or TRBV12-4 to TRBJ2-7; D gene ambiguous. V lost 5 bases to trimming and J lost 5 bases, with 10 bases between them. The CDR3 has 12 residues. This chain's CDR3 is CASSPRFDEQYF. The CDR3 DNA reads TGTGCCAGCAGTCCCCGTTTCGACGAGCAGTACTTC.

In its sample, this clonotype was seen a few times. J is TRBJ2-7 and V is TRBV20-1, with 7 bases identical to TRBD1. Germline-derived CDR1 and CDR2 are DFQATT and SNEGSKA (reference sequence). This CDR3 spans 13 amino acids. Losses at the gene ends were 5 bases for V and 1 base for J; bases not matched to a gene: 5. CDR3 sequence reads: CSAQRDSSYEQYV. CDR3 nucleotides: TGCAGTGCTCAACGGGACAGTTCCTACGAGCAGTACGTC.

This clonotype was seen at least ten times. This rearrangement joins TRBV12-3 or TRBV12-4 to TRBJ2-6; no definite D call. This CDR3 is built from 13 residues. The V gene lost 4 bases and the J gene lost 4 bases, with 5 bases spanning the gap. The CDR3 nucleotides read TGTGCCAGCAGTTCCGACGGGGCCAACGTCCTGACTTTC. Translating it yields CASSSDGANVLTF.

The chain's CDR3 is CASSLVPTGGLVDYEQYF. The DNA for the CDR3 is TGTGCCAGCAGCTTAGTTCCCACGGGGGGCCTGGTGGACTACGAGCAGTACTTC. The chain recombines TRBV7-8 with TRBJ2-7; D is perhaps TRBD2 (7 bases). The V gene's germline CDR1 is SGHVS and CDR2 FQNEAQ. Trimming removed 1 base at V and 3 bases at J, with 22 bases between. This CDR3 has 18 amino acids.

V usage is TRBV7-2 and J usage is TRBJ2-5; D might be TRBD2 (7 bases). Trimming stripped 8 bases from V and 1 base from J, with 17 bases between. CDR3 length: 15 residues. Germline assignment: CDR1 SGHTA and CDR2 FQGNSA. CDR3: CASGSYRGAQETQYF. The CDR3 bases are TGTGCCAGCGGGTCCTACCGGGGGGCCCAAGAGACCCAGTACTTC.

The chain combines TRBV5-1 with TRBJ1-2, with 9 bases matching TRBD1. The length of the CDR3 is 14 residues. Germline trimming cut 4 bases from V and 14 bases from J; bases unmatched to any gene: 15. The germline V gene encodes CDR1 SGHRS and CDR2 YFSETQ. The CDR3 protein is CASSPDPGQGTDTF. CDR3 bases: TGCGCCAGCAGCCCTGATCCGGGACAGGGTACGGATACCTTC.

This clonotype came up many times. The chain carries TRBV5-5 and TRBJ2-1; 8 bases agree with TRBD1. CDR1 is SGHKS, CDR2 YYEKEE, per germline (reference sequence). The V gene end was trimmed by 4 bases and the J gene end by 5 bases; junction bases not matched to a gene: 14. This CDR3 region has 17 residues. The CDR3, as DNA: TGTGCCAGCAGCCCCCGTACCGGGACAGGAGGTAACAATGAGCAGTTCTTC. This encodes CASSPRTGTGGNNEQFF.

This clonotype has a handful of counts. The chain recombines TRBV5-1 with TRBJ2-5, with D possibly matching TRBD1 (5 bases). The CDR3 covers 17 residues. Germline values: CDR1 SGHRS, CDR2 YFSETQ. The V end was cut by 0 bases, the J end by 2 bases, with 17 bases between. CDR3 sequence (DNA): TGCGCCAGCAGCTTGGGTCTCCAGGGCGTATCTCAAGAGACCCAGTACTTC. It specifies CASSLGLQGVSQETQYF.

The V and J genes are TRBV27 and TRBJ2-5; D remains unclear. V was trimmed by 5 bases and J by 5 bases, leaving 15 bases between them. Germline assignment: CDR1 MNHEY and CDR2 SMNVEV (reference sequence). CDR3 size: 14 residues. The CDR3 spells CASSRAGPLETQYF. Here the CDR3 DNA reads TGTGCCAGCAGTCGCGCCGGGCCACTCGAGACCCAGTACTTC.

This chain connects TRBV5-1 to TRBJ1-1; D may be TRBD1 (5 bases). Looked up from germline, CDR1 is SGHRS and CDR2 is YFSETQ. The germline V and J ends were trimmed by 0 bases and 1 base, with 10 bases remaining between them. CDR3 length: 15 residues. The CDR3: CASSLVVGTNTEAFF. For the CDR3, the DNA is TGCGCCAGCAGCTTGGTGGTAGGGACGAACACTGAAGCTTTCTTT.

The chain employs TRBV11-1 and TRBJ1-1; 9 nucleotides match TRBD1. This CDR3 is built from 15 residues. Germline assignment: CDR1 SGHAT and CDR2 FQDESV (reference sequence). V shed 4 bases and J 1 base; nucleotides not matched to a gene: 4. The CDR3 region is CASSWTTGGNTEAFF. The CDR3 DNA follows: TGTGCCAGCAGCTGGACGACAGGGGGGAACACTGAAGCTTTCTTT.

This clonotype appeared a few times. The V call is TRBV7-8, the J call TRBJ2-3, with D maybe TRBD1 (7 bases). CDR1 is SGHVS, CDR2 FQNEAQ, per germline. The CDR3 runs 16 residues. V dropped 1 base and J dropped 5 bases, with 16 bases sitting between them. The CDR3 spells CASSLDSGGHEDTQYF. CDR3 DNA: TGTGCCAGCAGCTTAGATTCAGGGGGGCATGAAGATACGCAGTATTTT. Together with reference TRBV7-8 and TRBJ2-3, the CDR3 gives the full variable domain: GAGVSQSPRYKVAKRGQDVALRCDPISGHVSLFWYQQALGQGPEFLTYFQNEAQLDKSGLPSDRFFAERPEGSVSTLKIQRTQQEDSAVYLCASSLDSGGHEDTQYFGPGTRLTVL.

This clonotype was seen a few times. The rearrangement links TRBV6-2 or TRBV6-3 to TRBJ1-1, with D perhaps TRBD1 (5 bases). CDR1 is MNHEY, CDR2 SVGEGT, per germline. V was trimmed by 10 bases and J by 1 base, leaving 25 bases between them. This CDR3 has 17 residues. The CDR3 nucleotides are TGTGCCACCACCGAAGCCCCACTACGGGGGGGGAACACTGAAGCTTTCTTT. Translating it yields CATTEAPLRGGNTEAFF.

This clonotype was recorded a few times. This chain links TRBV7-9 with TRBJ1-1, with 7 bases identical to TRBD1. CDR3 length equals 18 residues. CDR1 is SEHNR, CDR2 FQNEAQ, per germline (reference sequence). V was clipped by 5 bases and J by 1 base; unmatched bases: 16. The CDR3 loop reads CASSLLEGALVKNTEAFF. CDR3 nucleotides: TGTGCCAGCAGCCTCCTCGAGGGGGCCCTAGTAAAGAACACTGAAGCTTTCTTT.

The gene calls are TRBV11-2 and TRBJ2-3; D is uncertain. Germline values: CDR1 SGHAT, CDR2 FQNNGV. The CDR3 is 14 amino acids. V lost 4 bases and J lost 6, with 14 bases in between. In DNA form, the CDR3 reads TGTGCCAGCAGCTCCCGGACCGGTGAGGATACGCAGTATTTT. This gives the protein CASSSRTGEDTQYF.

This clonotype was observed a few times. This rearrangement joins TRBV4-2 to TRBJ1-3; D is undetermined. This CDR3 spans 13 amino acids. The germline V and J ends were trimmed by 2 bases and 4 bases, with 6 bases remaining between them. In germline, CDR1 is LGHNA, CDR2 YNFKEQ. This CDR3 is CASSQPEGNTIYF. The DNA for the CDR3 is TGTGCCAGCAGCCAACCAGAAGGAAACACCATATATTTT.